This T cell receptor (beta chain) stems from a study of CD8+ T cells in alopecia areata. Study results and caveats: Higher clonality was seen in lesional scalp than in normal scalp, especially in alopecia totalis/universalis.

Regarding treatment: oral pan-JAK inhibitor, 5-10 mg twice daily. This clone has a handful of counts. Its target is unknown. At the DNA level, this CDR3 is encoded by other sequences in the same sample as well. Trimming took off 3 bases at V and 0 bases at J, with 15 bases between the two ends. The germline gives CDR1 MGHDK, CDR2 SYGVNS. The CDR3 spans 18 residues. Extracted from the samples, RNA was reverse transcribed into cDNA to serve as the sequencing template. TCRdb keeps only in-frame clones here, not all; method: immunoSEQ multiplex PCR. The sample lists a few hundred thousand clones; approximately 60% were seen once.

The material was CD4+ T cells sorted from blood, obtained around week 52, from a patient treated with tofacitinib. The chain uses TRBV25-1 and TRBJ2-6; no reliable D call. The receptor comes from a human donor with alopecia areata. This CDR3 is CASSDLSGRPSGANVLTF. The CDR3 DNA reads TGTGCCAGCAGTGACCTCAGTGGACGGCCCTCTGGGGCCAACGTCCTGACTTTC.